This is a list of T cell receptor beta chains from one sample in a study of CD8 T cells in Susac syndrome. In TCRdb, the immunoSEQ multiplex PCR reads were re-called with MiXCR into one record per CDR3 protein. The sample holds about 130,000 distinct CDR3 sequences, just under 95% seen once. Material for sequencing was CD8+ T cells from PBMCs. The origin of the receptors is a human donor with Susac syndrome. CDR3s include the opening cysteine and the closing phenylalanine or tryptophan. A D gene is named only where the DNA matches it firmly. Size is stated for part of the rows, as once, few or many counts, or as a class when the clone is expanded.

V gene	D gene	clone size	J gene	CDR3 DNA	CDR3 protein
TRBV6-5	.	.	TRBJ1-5	TGTGCCAGCAGTTCTCAGTCAGGGGTAGTCGAGAATCAGCCCCAGCATTTT	CASSSQSGVVENQPQHF
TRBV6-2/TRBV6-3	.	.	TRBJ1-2	TGTGCCAGCAGTTACCGCGACGTCTACTATGGCTACACCTTC	CASSYRDVYYGYTF
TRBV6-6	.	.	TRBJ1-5	TGTGCCAGCAACCCGGGACGAGATAGCAATCAGCCCCAGCATTTT	CASNPGRDSNQPQHF
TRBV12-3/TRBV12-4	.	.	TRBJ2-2	TGTGCCAGCACCGACCGTAATCCGAACACCGGGGAGCTGTTTTTT	CASTDRNPNTGELFF
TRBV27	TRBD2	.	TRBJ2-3	TGTGCCAGCAGCACCAAGCGGGAGTGCTGCACAGATACGCAGTATTTT	CASSTKRECCTDTQYF
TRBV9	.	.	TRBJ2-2	TGTGCCAGCAGCGTTTGGGGGGCCGGGGAGCTGTTTTTT	CASSVWGAGELFF
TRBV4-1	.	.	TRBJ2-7	TGCGCCAGCAGCCAAGATCCTGCCAGGGAGACCTACGAGCAGTACTTC	CASSQDPARETYEQYF
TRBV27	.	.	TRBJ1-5	TGTGCCAGCAGTTTATCGGGGGCAATCGTCAATCAGCCCCAGCATTTT	CASSLSGAIVNQPQHF
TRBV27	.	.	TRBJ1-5	TGTGCCAGCAGTTTATCCCAGGGTTGGCCCCAGCATTTT	CASSLSQGWPQHF
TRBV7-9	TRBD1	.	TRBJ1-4	TGTGCCAGCAGCTTAGGAGCCGGCGGGACAGCATTTGAAAAACTGTTTTTT	CASSLGAGGTAFEKLFF
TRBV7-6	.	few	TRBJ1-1	TGTGCCAGCACTGAGGTTCGCACTGAAGCTTTCTTT	CASTEVRTEAFF
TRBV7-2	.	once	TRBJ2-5	TGTGCCAGCAGCTCAGACAGGCCCCCAGAGACCCAGTACTTC	CASSSDRPPETQYF
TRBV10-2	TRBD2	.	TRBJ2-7	TGCGCCAGCAGGCCGGGACTAGGAGCCTACGAGCAGTACTTC	CASRPGLGAYEQYF
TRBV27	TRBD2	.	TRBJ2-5	TGTGCCAGCAGTACCTTCCCTAGGACTAGCGTACAAGAGACCCAGTACTTC	CASSTFPRTSVQETQYF
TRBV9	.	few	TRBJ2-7	TGTGCCAGCAGCGTAGGGGCCAGCCCCTACGAGCAGTACTTC	CASSVGASPYEQYF
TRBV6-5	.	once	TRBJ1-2	TGTGCCAGCACCGGGAACCTGAGCAGGAATGGCTACACCTTC	CASTGNLSRNGYTF
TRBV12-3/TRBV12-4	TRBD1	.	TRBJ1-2	TGTGCCAGCAGCCCCCCGACAGGGATCCTCTATGGCTACACCTTC	CASSPPTGILYGYTF
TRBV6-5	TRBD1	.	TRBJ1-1	TGTGCCAGCAGTTACTCGACAGGGCCCACGAACACTGAAGCTTTCTTT	CASSYSTGPTNTEAFF